These 19 T cell receptor beta chains share one sample of origin, sequenced in a study of blood T cell repertoires in COVID-19. The method was immunoSEQ multiplex PCR; TCRdb's version includes in-frame clones alone and lacks a portion of them. This table holds fewer than 350,000 clones, around 85% found once. The sequenced sample was PBMCs or T cells enriched from blood (not recorded which). The receptors originated from a woman aged 40 to 49 who had recovered from COVID-19.

The chain employs TRBV4-1 and TRBJ2-3; 9 bases align to TRBD2. Per the germline V gene, CDR1 is MGHRA and CDR2 is YSYEKL. V gave up 4 bases and J gave up 0 bases; unmatched junction bases: 2. The CDR3 has 15 residues. Here the CDR3 reads CASSRTSGSTDTQYF. CDR3 in DNA: TGCGCCAGCAGCCGAACTAGCGGGAGCACAGATACGCAGTATTTT.

The rearrangement joins TRBV3-1 (or the pseudogene TRBV3-2) to TRBJ2-5; 11 bases line up with TRBD2. This CDR3 has 15 residues. V was pared by 2 bases and J by 4 bases, with 3 bases of the junction left unmatched. CDR1 and CDR2 from the germline V gene are LGHDT and YNNKEL (reference sequence). This chain's CDR3 is CASSQPLAGAETQYF. Here the CDR3 DNA reads TGTGCCAGCAGCCAACCACTAGCGGGAGCAGAGACCCAGTACTTC.

The chain couples TRBV30 to TRBJ1-4; D ambiguous. Germline V gives CDR1 GTSNPN, CDR2 SVGIG (reference sequence). There are 13 residues in the CDR3. Trimming removed 4 bases at V and 5 bases at J, with 11 bases between. The CDR3 DNA is TGTGCCTGGAACCCCTCGCGGAATGAAAAACTGTTTTTT. Translating it yields CAWNPSRNEKLFF.

This clone turned up a few times. This chain uses TRBV4-2 with TRBJ1-1; D gene ambiguous. CDR3 length: 13 residues. Trimming cost V 0 bases and J 4 bases, with 6 bases left between them. Germline V lookup: CDR1 LGHNA, CDR2 YNFKEQ. In DNA form, the CDR3 reads TGTGCCAGCAGCCAAGAACGGGGCACTGAAGCTTTCTTT. Its translation is CASSQERGTEAFF.

This rearrangement joins TRBV5-1 to TRBJ1-1; unclear D gene. V lost 7 bases, J lost 0 bases, and 13 bases lay in between. Germline lookup yields CDR1 SGHRS and CDR2 YFSETQ. The CDR3 loop spans 14 amino acids. CDR3: CASGSEAMNTEAFF. Here the CDR3 DNA reads TGCGCCAGCGGTTCGGAGGCTATGAACACTGAAGCTTTCTTT.

This rearrangement joins TRBV18 to TRBJ2-7, with TRBD1 matching over 7 bases. V was pared by 6 bases and J by 0 bases, with 8 bases of the junction left unmatched. The CDR3 runs 15 residues. Germline-derived CDR1 and CDR2 are KGHSH and LQKENI. CDR3 sequence (DNA): TGTGCCAGCTCCCTTGGGACAGACCCCTCCTACGAGCAGTACTTC. Protein sequence: CASSLGTDPSYEQYF.

This clone is a singleton in its sample. J is TRBJ1-1 and V is TRBV5-4; 7 bases are shared with TRBD1. V dropped 4 bases and J dropped 3; count of bases not matched to a gene: 6. The CDR3 loop spans 14 amino acids. Germline V gene lookup returns CDR1 SGHNT and CDR2 YYREEE (reference sequence). The CDR3 sequence is CASSQQGLDTEAFF. CDR3 DNA: TGTGCCAGCAGCCAACAGGGGTTGGACACTGAAGCTTTCTTT.

V and J are TRBV5-1 and TRBJ2-5; D gene ambiguous. The CDR3 totals 12 residues. Trimming removed 6 bases at V and 9 bases at J, with 15 bases between. The germline gives CDR1 SGHRS, CDR2 YFSETQ. The CDR3 here is CASIPKAEAQYF. The CDR3 DNA follows: TGCGCCAGCATCCCCAAGGCTGAGGCCCAGTACTTC.

This chain uses TRBV14 with TRBJ2-5; D may be TRBD1 (6 bases). The V gene lost 1 base and the J gene lost 5 bases, with 17 bases spanning the gap. Germline-derived CDR1 and CDR2 are SGHDN and FVKESK. The CDR3 has 16 residues. The CDR3 DNA sequence: TGTGCCAGCAGCCAAGGGTCTGACACAGGGACGGAGACCCAGTACTTC. This codes for CASSQGSDTGTETQYF.

This clone was recorded once. The chain joins TRBV9 to TRBJ1-6; possible D gene TRBD1, 5 bases. The CDR3 spans 15 residues. Germline CDR1 is SGDLS and CDR2 is YYNGEE. Trimming removed 0 bases at V and 10 bases at J, with 14 bases between. The chain's CDR3 is CASSVEVQGGSPLHF. The CDR3 nucleotides are TGTGCCAGCAGCGTAGAAGTCCAGGGTGGATCACCCCTCCACTTT.

The rearrangement uses TRBV5-6 and TRBJ1-1; 8 bases map to TRBD1. Germline-derived CDR1 and CDR2 are SGHDT and YYEEEE. J was trimmed by 6 bases and V by 3 bases; bases with no gene match: 4. The CDR3 runs 13 residues. Here the CDR3 DNA reads TGTGCCAGCAGCTCGGGGACAGGCCCTGAAGCTTTCTTT. Protein product: CASSSGTGPEAFF.

A remark on this clone: The same CDR3 also results from other DNA sequences found in this sample. The chain links TRBV11-2 to TRBJ2-7; 8 nucleotides align to TRBD2. V trimming: 1 base; J trimming: 4 bases; junction bases outside the gene matches: 3. Germline lookup yields CDR1 SGHAT and CDR2 FQNNGV. The CDR3 covers 14 residues. CDR3 sequence: CASSLAGGGYEQYF. The CDR3, as DNA: TGTGCCAGCAGCTTAGCCGGGGGGGGATACGAGCAGTACTTC.

V usage is TRBV5-1 and J usage is TRBJ2-3; 7 nucleotides align to TRBD1. V shed 8 bases, J shed 5 bases, and the junction held 2 bases outside the gene matches. CDR1 and CDR2 (germline): SGHRS, YFSETQ. This CDR3 contains 11 residues. CDR3 DNA sequence: TGCGCCAGTAGACAGGGAGATACGCAGTATTTT. Protein: CASRQGDTQYF.

This clone was observed once. The chain links TRBV6-4 to TRBJ1-4; 9 bases are shared with TRBD1. CDR3 size: 14 residues. Germline loops: CDR1 MRHNA, CDR2 SNTAGT. The V segment lost 9 bases and the J segment 3 bases; nucleotides outside the gene matches: 5. CDR3 sequence (DNA): TGTGCCAGGTACAGGGGGCGGTCTAATGAAAAACTGTTTTTT. The encoded protein is CARYRGRSNEKLFF.

This chain connects TRBV28 to TRBJ2-3; D is possibly TRBD2 (6 bases). With 2 bases removed from V and 4 bases from J, the gap between germline ends came to 13 bases. Germline V gene data show CDR1 as MDHEN and CDR2 as SYDVKM. The CDR3 contains 15 residues. The DNA of the CDR3 is TGTGCCAGCAGTTTAGGGAGAGGAGGGCCAGATACGCAGTATTTT. Translated: CASSLGRGGPDTQYF.

V usage is TRBV6-5 and J usage is TRBJ2-2; 8 bases fit TRBD1. This CDR3 has 14 amino acids. V lost 5 bases to trimming and J lost 6 bases; unmatched junction nucleotides: 5. Germline CDR1 reads MNHEY; CDR2 reads SVGAGI. The CDR3, as DNA: TGTGCCAGCAGTAACGACAGGGGAGCCGGGGAGCTGTTTTTT. Encoded protein: CASSNDRGAGELFF.

J is TRBJ2-3 and V is TRBV4-2; 9 nucleotides match TRBD1. The trim removed 0 bases at V and 10 bases at J, leaving 14 bases unmatched. The CDR3 sequence is 17 residues long. The germline V gene has CDR1 LGHNA and CDR2 YNFKEQ. Written as DNA, the CDR3 is TGTGCCAGCAGCCAAGATTCCGGGACAGGGTCTCCCCTACCGCAGTATTTT. The encoded protein is CASSQDSGTGSPLPQYF.

The V gene is TRBV7-2, the J gene TRBJ2-7; TRBD1 aligns across 10 bases. The germline gives CDR1 SGHTA, CDR2 FQGNSA. V trimming: 6 bases; J trimming: 2 bases; junction bases outside the gene matches: 4. The CDR3 covers 14 residues. In DNA form, the CDR3 reads TGTGCCAGCAGTTCTGGGACAGGGGCCTACGAGCAGTACTTC. It encodes CASSSGTGAYEQYF. Full variable domain (missing parts from reference TRBV7-2 and TRBJ2-7): GAGVSQSPSNKVTEKGKDVELRCDPISGHTALYWYRQSLGQGLEFLIYFQGNSAPDKSGLPSDRFSAERTGGSVSTLTIQRTQQEDSAVYLCASSSGTGAYEQYFGPGTRLTVT.

The chain joins TRBV6-5 to TRBJ2-4; no reliable D call. V lost 8 bases, J lost 1 base, and 15 bases lay in between. The CDR3 sequence is 15 residues long. CDR1 is MNHEY, CDR2 SVGAGI, per germline. The chain's CDR3 is CASAAGTAAKNIQYF. As DNA, the CDR3 is TGTGCCAGCGCGGCCGGCACTGCGGCCAAAAACATTCAGTACTTC.